A selection of T cell receptor beta chains follows, all from one sample in a study of blood T cell repertoires in COVID-19. This table comes from immunoSEQ multiplex PCR, and its TCRdb copy is limited to in-frame clones, with some not included. The data contain around 29,000 clones, 85% to 90% of them singletons. The sequenced sample consisted of peripheral blood. The receptors originated from a woman aged 55-69 years with active COVID-19. CDR3s include the opening cysteine and the closing phenylalanine or tryptophan. The D gene is left open where the match is weak. The size field is filled for only some rows; it gives once, few, many or a size class.

18	TRBV18	TRBD1	TRBJ1-4	-	CASSPVNARQGTNEKLFF	TGTGCCAGCTCACCGGTTAACGCAAGACAGGGCACTAATGAAAAACTGTTTTTT
14	TRBV18	-	TRBJ2-7	-	CASSRTGSATEQYF	TGTGCCAGCTCACGAACAGGGTCCGCTACAGAGCAGTACTTC
12	TRBV5-1	-	TRBJ2-1	once	CASSLPYNEQFF	TGCGCCAGCAGCTTGCCGTACAATGAGCAGTTCTTC
16	TRBV19	-	TRBJ1-1	-	CASTRTASLMNTEAFF	TGTGCCAGTACCCGGACAGCCTCCCTTATGAACACTGAAGCTTTCTTT
16	TRBV3-1/TRBV3-2	TRBD2	TRBJ2-2	-	CASSQDQAGATGELFF	TGTGCCAGCAGCCAAGATCAAGCGGGGGCGACCGGGGAGCTGTTTTTT
18	TRBV10-1	-	TRBJ2-1	once	CASSELRGLTREWNEQFF	TGCGCCAGCAGTGAGTTAAGGGGACTTACGCGGGAATGGAATGAGCAGTTCTTC
14	TRBV2	-	TRBJ2-7	-	CASSEARNTYEQYF	TGTGCCAGCAGTGAAGCTAGAAATACTTACGAGCAGTACTTC
15	TRBV25-1	TRBD1	TRBJ1-4	-	CASSGRDSRNEKLFF	TGTGCCAGCAGTGGGCGGGACAGCCGGAATGAAAAACTGTTTTTT
16	TRBV20-1	-	TRBJ1-6	-	CSASVSPGSYNSPLHF	TGCAGTGCTAGTGTTTCCCCAGGGTCTTATAATTCACCCCTCCACTTT
15	TRBV29-1	TRBD1	TRBJ2-3	-	CSVGSRGHGTDTQYF	TGCAGCGTTGGATCCAGGGGGCATGGCACAGATACGCAGTATTTT
13	TRBV20-1	TRBD2	TRBJ2-5	once	CSASHREGGTQYF	TGCAGTGCTAGTCATCGGGAGGGTGGGACCCAGTACTTC
12	TRBV28	TRBD2	TRBJ2-7	-	CATGGSSYEQYF	TGTGCCACCGGCGGGAGTTCCTACGAGCAGTACTTC
18	TRBV7-3	TRBD2	TRBJ2-1	-	CASSLKAGGGAGRNEQFF	TGTGCCAGCAGCTTAAAGGCCGGCGGGGGGGCCGGTAGAAATGAGCAGTTCTTC
14	TRBV27	TRBD2	TRBJ2-7	-	CASRTSGYTYEQYF	TGTGCCAGTCGGACTAGCGGGTACACCTACGAGCAGTACTTC
14	TRBV7-3	-	TRBJ1-5	-	CASSPTGNNQPQHF	TGTGCCAGCAGCCCCACGGGGAACAATCAGCCCCAGCATTTT
17	TRBV28	TRBD2	TRBJ2-7	-	CASSPRTSRSITYEQYF	TGTGCCAGCAGTCCTCGGACTAGTCGCTCTATTACCTACGAGCAGTACTTC
17	TRBV7-3	-	TRBJ1-6	-	CASSPPGGGAAISPLHF	TGTGCCAGCAGCCCCCCCGGGGGAGGCGCAGCAATTTCACCCCTCCACTTT
14	TRBV28	TRBD2	TRBJ2-5	-	CASSTGLAGETQYF	TGTGCCAGCAGCACGGGACTAGCTGGGGAGACCCAGTACTTC
14	TRBV29-1	-	TRBJ2-3	-	CSVARVPYTDTQYF	TGCAGCGTTGCGAGGGTCCCTTACACAGATACGCAGTATTTT
18	TRBV5-5	-	TRBJ2-7	-	CASSLGSRGGGTSYEQYF	TGTGCCAGCAGCTTGGGGTCCCGTGGCGGAGGAACTTCCTACGAGCAGTACTTC
13	TRBV28	TRBD1	TRBJ1-2	-	CASRGTGGSGYTF	TGTGCCAGTAGGGGGACAGGGGGAAGTGGCTACACCTTC
14	TRBV7-2	-	TRBJ2-2	-	CASRRTPNTGELFF	TGTGCCAGCAGACGTACACCGAACACCGGGGAGCTGTTTTTT
14	TRBV7-9	-	TRBJ1-5	-	CASSLGGGGQPQHF	TGTGCCAGCAGCCTAGGGGGGGGTGGTCAGCCCCAGCATTTT
14	TRBV18	-	TRBJ1-3	-	CASSPGLAGHTIYF	TGTGCCAGCTCACCAGGCCTCGCGGGGCACACCATATATTTT
13	TRBV29-1	-	TRBJ1-6	-	CSVAPGINSPLHF	TGCAGCGTGGCGCCAGGGATAAATTCACCCCTCCACTTT
15	TRBV6-2/TRBV6-3	TRBD2	TRBJ2-5	-	CASSYGLASQETQYF	TGTGCCAGCAGTTACGGACTAGCTTCCCAAGAGACCCAGTACTTC
17	TRBV28	TRBD2	TRBJ2-3	few	CASSSASGGWSTDTQYF	TGTGCCAGCAGTTCTGCTAGCGGGGGATGGAGCACAGATACGCAGTATTTT
16	TRBV10-3	-	TRBJ1-3	-	CAIGGMGPNSGNTIYF	TGTGCCATCGGGGGGATGGGACCTAACTCTGGAAACACCATATATTTT
14	TRBV5-8	-	TRBJ1-2	once	CASSFLDTDYGYTF	TGTGCCAGCAGCTTCCTGGACACAGACTATGGCTACACCTTC
11	TRBV6-5	-	TRBJ2-7	-	CASRTSYEQYF	TGTGCCAGCAGGACTAGTTACGAGCAGTACTTC
13	TRBV19	-	TRBJ2-5	-	CASSRHSQETQYF	TGTGCCAGTAGTAGGCATTCCCAAGAGACCCAGTACTTC
14	TRBV3-1/TRBV3-2	TRBD1	TRBJ1-4	-	CASSATGAKEKLFF	TGTGCCAGCAGCGCGACAGGGGCCAAAGAAAAACTGTTTTTT
16	TRBV25-1	TRBD2	TRBJ2-3	-	CASMMYSSGGTDTQYF	TGTGCCAGCATGATGTATTCTAGCGGAGGCACAGATACGCAGTATTTT
10	TRBV20-1	-	TRBJ1-4	-	CSARSEKLFF	TGCAGTGCACGCTCGGAGAAACTGTTTTTT
15	TRBV27	TRBD2	TRBJ2-1	-	CASSLGIAGFTEQFF	TGTGCCAGCAGTTTAGGAATAGCGGGGTTTACTGAGCAGTTCTTC
16	TRBV28	-	TRBJ1-5	-	CASSIMQGNSNQPQHF	TGTGCCAGCAGTATAATGCAGGGGAATAGCAATCAGCCCCAGCATTTT
14	TRBV30	-	TRBJ2-7	-	CAWSVQAVSYEQYF	TGTGCCTGGAGTGTACAGGCAGTTTCCTACGAGCAGTACTTC
14	TRBV11-2	-	TRBJ2-1	-	CASSFNRAYDEQFF	TGTGCCAGCAGCTTTAACAGGGCTTACGATGAGCAGTTCTTC
13	TRBV7-6	TRBD1	TRBJ2-7	few	CASSVGQTYEQYF	TGTGCCAGCAGCGTGGGACAGACCTACGAGCAGTACTTC
14	TRBV9	-	TRBJ1-2	-	CASSVDRGGDGYTF	TGTGCCAGCAGCGTAGACCGGGGTGGAGATGGCTACACCTTC